This entry lists 16 T cell receptor beta chains sequenced from one sample in a study of graft-versus-host responses after intestinal transplantation. These TCRs' antigens remain unknown. The protocol was immunoSEQ multiplex PCR, while the TCRdb copy is restricted to in-frame clones and leaves out a portion. The data hold about 39,000 clones, with 93% observed a single time. The specimen comprised unstimulated CD8+ T cells sorted from spleen or lymph node cells, sampled before transplant. The receptors derive from a human donor who was the organ donor for an intestinal transplant.

The V call is TRBV5-4, the J call TRBJ2-3, with TRBD2 matching over 7 bases. Germline V gene lookup returns CDR1 SGHNT and CDR2 YYREEE (reference sequence). This CDR3 contains 15 residues. The V gene end was trimmed by 0 bases and the J gene end by 0 bases; junction bases not matched to a gene: 1. The CDR3 DNA is TGTGCCAGCAGCTTGGGGGACTATAGCACAGATACGCAGTATTTT. It encodes CASSLGDYSTDTQYF.

The chain couples TRBV9 to TRBJ2-7, with TRBD2 matching over 10 bases. The trim removed 1 base at V and 7 bases at J, leaving 8 bases unmatched. Germline CDR1 and CDR2: SGDLS and YYNGEE. The CDR3 has 15 amino acids. CDR3 sequence reads: CASSVSGRGMGEQYF. For the CDR3, the DNA is TGTGCCAGCAGCGTAAGCGGGAGGGGTATGGGAGAGCAGTACTTC.

For this clone: Other DNA sequences of this sample code for an identical CDR3. The chain combines TRBV7-9 with TRBJ2-1, with D hard to call. Looked up from germline, CDR1 is SEHNR and CDR2 is FQNEAQ (reference sequence). V was cut by 1 base and J by 7 bases, with 2 bases left in between. This CDR3 has 11 residues. CDR3 sequence reads: CASSLENEQFF. The CDR3 bases are TGTGCCAGCAGCTTAGAGAATGAGCAGTTCTTC.

Here the CDR3 reads CASSQGVGTSPYNEQFF. The DNA of the CDR3 is TGCGCCAGCAGCCAAGGGGTCGGGACTAGCCCATACAATGAGCAGTTCTTC. The chain is built from TRBV4-3 and TRBJ2-1, with 9 bases fitting TRBD2. This CDR3 has 17 amino acids. V lost 1 base to trimming and J lost 4 bases; unmatched junction nucleotides: 8. Germline V gene data show CDR1 as LGHNA and CDR2 as YSLEER.

V gene TRBV5-1 combines with J gene TRBJ2-7; D perhaps matches TRBD2 (5 bases). The V and J ends lost 0 bases and 2 bases respectively, with 12 bases between them. The length of the CDR3 is 15 residues. Germline V gene lookup returns CDR1 SGHRS and CDR2 YFSETQ. The CDR3 sequence: CASSLVADSTYEQYF. The CDR3 region has the DNA TGCGCCAGCAGCTTGGTGGCGGACTCAACCTACGAGCAGTACTTC.

The gene calls are TRBV4-2 and TRBJ1-1; D is unclear. CDR1 is LGHNA and CDR2 is YNFKEQ in the germline V gene. Trimming pared 0 bases from V and 0 bases from J, leaving 11 bases between. This CDR3 region has 16 residues. CDR3 loop: CASSQDPGIMNTEAFF. DNA for the CDR3: TGTGCCAGCAGCCAAGACCCGGGGATTATGAACACTGAAGCTTTCTTT.

The chain uses TRBV7-2 and TRBJ2-5; D uncertain. Germline V gene data show CDR1 as SGHTA and CDR2 as FQGNSA. The CDR3 loop spans 15 amino acids. V was trimmed by 1 base and J by 3 bases, leaving 12 bases between them. CDR3 sequence reads: CASSLVPTVKETQYF. In DNA form, the CDR3 reads TGTGCCAGCAGCTTAGTTCCCACCGTCAAAGAGACCCAGTACTTC. Based on the CDR3 plus reference TRBV7-2 and TRBJ2-5, the full variable domain is GAGVSQSPSNKVTEKGKDVELRCDPISGHTALYWYRQSLGQGLEFLIYFQGNSAPDKSGLPSDRFSAERTGGSVSTLTIQRTQQEDSAVYLCASSLVPTVKETQYFGPGTRLLVL.

This sequence joins TRBV9 and TRBJ2-1; TRBD2 matches at 9 bases. Germline lookup yields CDR1 SGDLS and CDR2 YYNGEE. Trimming at V came to 0 bases and at J to 6 bases, leaving 4 bases not matched to a gene. The CDR3 contains 15 residues. The CDR3 loop is CASSVEAGGSNEQFF. The CDR3 DNA is TGTGCCAGCAGCGTAGAGGCGGGAGGGAGCAATGAGCAGTTCTTC. Combining the CDR3 with reference TRBV9 and TRBJ2-1 gives the whole variable domain DSGVTQTPKHLITATGQRVTLRCSPRSGDLSVYWYQQSLDQGLQFLIQYYNGEERAKGNILERFSAQQFPDLHSELNLSSLELGDSALYFCASSVEAGGSNEQFFGPGTRLTVL.

The chain is built from TRBV7-6 and TRBJ1-2; 8 nucleotides line up with TRBD1. V lost 4 bases, J lost 0 bases, and 4 bases stayed unmatched. From germline, CDR1 is SGHVS and CDR2 FNYEAQ. The length of the CDR3 is 15 residues. DNA of the CDR3: TGTGCCAGCAGCTCTCTCAGGGGGCCTAACTATGGCTACACCTTC. Translation gives CASSSLRGPNYGYTF.

This chain connects TRBV9 to TRBJ1-1; tentatively, D is TRBD1 (6 bases). V was clipped by 0 bases and J by 3 bases, with 12 bases between them. Germline assignment: CDR1 SGDLS and CDR2 YYNGEE. This CDR3 is built from 15 residues. CDR3 region: CASSVGGGAYTEAFF. DNA for the CDR3: TGTGCCAGCAGCGTAGGTGGGGGGGCATACACTGAAGCTTTCTTT.

V is TRBV10-1 and J is TRBJ2-2; perhaps TRBD2 as D (7 bases). V lost 0 bases to trimming and J lost 7 bases, with 12 bases between them. Per germline, CDR1 WNHNN and CDR2 SYGVQD (reference sequence). This CDR3 has 15 residues. CDR3 nucleotides: TGCGCCAGCAGTGAGTCGGCGGGGGCAAACGGGGAGCTGTTTTTT. It encodes CASSESAGANGELFF.

This chain uses TRBV28 with TRBJ2-7; 9 positions agree with TRBD1. The trim removed 3 bases at V and 5 bases at J, leaving 23 bases unmatched. Germline values: CDR1 MDHEN, CDR2 SYDVKM. The CDR3 totals 20 residues. The CDR3 nucleotides read TGTGCCAGCAGTTTCACCCCCGGACAGGGGAGGTGGGAGTTGGTGGACGAGCAGTACTTC. This encodes CASSFTPGQGRWELVDEQYF.

The chain has TRBV28 and TRBJ2-7, with a weak D call TRBD2 (5 bases). V lost 8 bases and J lost 5, with 16 bases in between. The CDR3 contains 13 residues. The germline V gene encodes CDR1 MDHEN and CDR2 SYDVKM. CDR3 DNA sequence: TGTGCCAGCCTGGGAGTGGGTGGGAACGAGCAGTACTTC. This translates into CASLGVGGNEQYF.

The rearrangement joins TRBV28 to TRBJ2-7; tentative D call: TRBD2 (5 bases). Germline V gene data show CDR1 as MDHEN and CDR2 as SYDVKM. The CDR3 has 17 residues. The V end was cut by 3 bases, the J end by 0 bases, with 18 bases between. The CDR3: CASSFMKVEASSYEQYF. The CDR3 bases are TGTGCCAGCAGTTTCATGAAGGTGGAGGCCAGCTCCTACGAGCAGTACTTC.

The chain combines TRBV4-1 with TRBJ2-5; D gene unclear. Judging by the DNA end, TRBJ2-7 fits better; the J call may be wrong. CDR1 and CDR2 (germline): MGHRA, YSYEKL. CDR3 size: 15 residues. CDR3 DNA: TGCGCCAGCAGCCAAGATGCTCCAGCTAGCTACGAGCAGTACTTC. Translated: CASSQDAPASYEQYF.

CDR3 DNA sequence: TGTGCCACCAGCAGAGAACAGGGTCGTCAGCCCCAGCATTTT. It codes for CATSREQGRQPQHF. The chain combines TRBV15 with TRBJ1-5, with D possibly TRBD1 on 6 matching bases. V was shortened by 0 bases and J by 6 bases, with 9 bases between the two germline ends. The V gene's germline CDR1 is LNHNV and CDR2 YYDKDF (reference sequence). The CDR3 runs 14 residues.